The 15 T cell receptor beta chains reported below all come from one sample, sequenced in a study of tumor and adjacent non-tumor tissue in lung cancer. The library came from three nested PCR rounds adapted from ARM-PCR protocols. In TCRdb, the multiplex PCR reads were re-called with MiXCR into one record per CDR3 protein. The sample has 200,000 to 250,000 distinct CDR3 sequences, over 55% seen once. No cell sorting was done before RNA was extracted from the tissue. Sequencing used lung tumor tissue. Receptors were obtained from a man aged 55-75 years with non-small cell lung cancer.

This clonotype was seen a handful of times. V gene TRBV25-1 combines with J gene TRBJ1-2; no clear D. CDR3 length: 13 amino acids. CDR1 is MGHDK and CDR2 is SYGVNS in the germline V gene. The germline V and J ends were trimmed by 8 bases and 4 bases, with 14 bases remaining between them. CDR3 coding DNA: TGTGCCAGCCAACCGGTTTCAGGCTATGGCTACACCTTC. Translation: CASQPVSGYGYTF.

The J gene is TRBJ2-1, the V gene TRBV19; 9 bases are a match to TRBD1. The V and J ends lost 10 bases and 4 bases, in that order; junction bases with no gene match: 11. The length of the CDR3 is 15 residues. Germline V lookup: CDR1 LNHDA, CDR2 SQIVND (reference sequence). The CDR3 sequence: CATRTGTGRYNEQFF. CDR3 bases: TGTGCCACTCGTACCGGGACAGGGAGGTACAATGAGCAGTTCTTC.

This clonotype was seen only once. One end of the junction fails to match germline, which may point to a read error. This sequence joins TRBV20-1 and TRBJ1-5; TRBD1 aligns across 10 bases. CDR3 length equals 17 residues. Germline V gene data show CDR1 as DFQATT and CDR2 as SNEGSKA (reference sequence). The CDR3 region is CSAMTGQGTGGSQPRHF. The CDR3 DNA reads TGCAGTGCTATGACGGGACAGGGGACGGGAGGGTCCCAGCCCCGGCATTTT.

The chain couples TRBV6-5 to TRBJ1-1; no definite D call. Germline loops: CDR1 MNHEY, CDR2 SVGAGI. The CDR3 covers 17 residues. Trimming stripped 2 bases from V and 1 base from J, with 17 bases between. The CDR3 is CASSYLPLESPNTEAFF. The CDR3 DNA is TGTGCCAGCAGTTACCTACCTCTGGAGAGTCCGAACACTGAAGCTTTCTTT.

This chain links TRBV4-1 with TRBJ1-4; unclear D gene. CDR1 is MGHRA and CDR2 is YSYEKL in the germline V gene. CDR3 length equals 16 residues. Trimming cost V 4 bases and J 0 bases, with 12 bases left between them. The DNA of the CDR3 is TGCGCCAGCAGCCCAGCTCCACCTGCAACTAATGAAAAACTGTTTTTT. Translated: CASSPAPPATNEKLFF.

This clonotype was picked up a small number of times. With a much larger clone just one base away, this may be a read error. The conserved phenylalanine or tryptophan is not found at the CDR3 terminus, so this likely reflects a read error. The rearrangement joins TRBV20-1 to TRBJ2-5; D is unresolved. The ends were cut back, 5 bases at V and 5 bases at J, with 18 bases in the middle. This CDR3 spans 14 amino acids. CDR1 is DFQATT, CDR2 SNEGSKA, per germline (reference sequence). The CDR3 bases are TGCAGTGCTCGACCTCCCGGAATAGGGGAGACCCAGTACCTC. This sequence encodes CSARPPGIGETQYL.

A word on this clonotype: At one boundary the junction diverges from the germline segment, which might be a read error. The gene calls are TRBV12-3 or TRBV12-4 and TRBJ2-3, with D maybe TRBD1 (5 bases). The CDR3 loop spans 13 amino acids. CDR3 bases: TGTGCCAGTACCCCCGTTAGCACAGGTACGCAATATTTT. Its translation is CASTPVSTGTQYF.

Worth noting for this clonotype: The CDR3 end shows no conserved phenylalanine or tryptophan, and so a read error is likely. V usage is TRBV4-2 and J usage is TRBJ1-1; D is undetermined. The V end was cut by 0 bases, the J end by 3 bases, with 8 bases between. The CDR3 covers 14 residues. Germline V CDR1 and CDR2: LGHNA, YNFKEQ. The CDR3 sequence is CASSQDLDYTEAFL. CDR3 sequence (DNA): TGTGCCAGCAGCCAAGACCTGGACTACACTGAAGCTTTCCTT.

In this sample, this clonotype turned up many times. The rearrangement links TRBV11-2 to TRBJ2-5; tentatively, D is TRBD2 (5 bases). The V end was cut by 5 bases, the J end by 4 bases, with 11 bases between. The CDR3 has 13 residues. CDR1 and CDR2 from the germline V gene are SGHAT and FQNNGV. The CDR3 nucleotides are TGTGCCAGCAGCCGGGGAACGGGAGAGACCCAGTACTTC. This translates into CASSRGTGETQYF.

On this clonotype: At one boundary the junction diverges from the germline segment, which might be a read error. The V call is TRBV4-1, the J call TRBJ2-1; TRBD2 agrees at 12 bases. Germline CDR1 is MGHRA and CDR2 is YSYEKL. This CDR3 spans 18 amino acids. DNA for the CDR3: TGCACCAGCAGCCAAGATAAAGGACTAGCGGGAATCTTGGACGAGCAGTTCTTC. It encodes CTSSQDKGLAGILDEQFF.

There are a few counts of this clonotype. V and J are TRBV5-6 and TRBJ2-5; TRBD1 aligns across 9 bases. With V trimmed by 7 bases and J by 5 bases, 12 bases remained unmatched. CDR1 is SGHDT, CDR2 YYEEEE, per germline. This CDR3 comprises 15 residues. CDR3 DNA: TGTGCCAGCTCTCTCAGGACAGGGGTTGAGGAGACCCAGTACTTC. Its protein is CASSLRTGVEETQYF.

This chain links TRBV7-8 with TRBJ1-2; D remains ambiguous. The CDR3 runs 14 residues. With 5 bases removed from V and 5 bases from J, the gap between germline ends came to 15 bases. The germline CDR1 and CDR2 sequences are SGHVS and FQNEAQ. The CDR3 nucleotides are TGTGCCAGCAGCGCCCGGGAGGGCCTTTATGGCTACACCTTC. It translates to CASSAREGLYGYTF.

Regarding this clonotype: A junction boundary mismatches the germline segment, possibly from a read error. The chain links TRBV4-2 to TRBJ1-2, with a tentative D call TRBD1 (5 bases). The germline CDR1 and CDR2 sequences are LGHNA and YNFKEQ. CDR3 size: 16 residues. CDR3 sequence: CASTQDRAGNNYDYTF. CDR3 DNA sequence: TGTGCCAGCACCCAAGATCGCGCAGGGAACAACTATGACTACACCTTC.

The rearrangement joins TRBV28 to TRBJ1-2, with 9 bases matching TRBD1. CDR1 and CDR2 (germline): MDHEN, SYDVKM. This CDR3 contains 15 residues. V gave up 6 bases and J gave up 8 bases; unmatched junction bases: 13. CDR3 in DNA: TGTGCCAGCAGCCGCCGGGACAGGGAATTGGGGGGCTACACCTTC. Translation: CASSRRDRELGGYTF.

This chain's CDR3 is CASSQKGGRGAGAFF. DNA for the CDR3: TGCGCCAGCAGCCAAAAAGGGGGCAGGGGGGCTGGGGCTTTCTTT. This chain uses TRBV4-3 with TRBJ1-1; 7 bases match TRBD1. The CDR3 runs 15 residues. V trimming: 2 bases; J trimming: 11 bases; junction bases outside the gene matches: 14. Per the germline V gene, CDR1 is LGHNA and CDR2 is YSLEER.